These 15 T cell receptor beta chains came from one sample sequenced in a study of shared clonotypes between healthy human individuals. TCRdb's copy holds only in-frame clones and misses some; the assay was immunoSEQ multiplex PCR. The table lists about 1 million clones, about 75% of them singletons. Material for sequencing was memory CD4+ T cells sorted from blood. The subset here: CD45RA-negative fraction. The receptors stem from a man aged 18-30 years in good health.

The rearrangement joins TRBV30 to TRBJ1-5, with 8 bases matching TRBD1. Germline V lookup: CDR1 GTSNPN, CDR2 SVGIG (reference sequence). This CDR3 comprises 15 residues. The ends lost 1 base at V and 2 bases at J; junction bases unmatched: 4. In DNA, the CDR3 is TGTGCCTGGAGTGGCAGGGGGCGAGGCAATCAGCCCCAGCATTTT. It codes for CAWSGRGRGNQPQHF.

The genes are TRBV4-3 and TRBJ1-3; D unresolved. CDR1 is LGHNA, CDR2 YSLEER, per germline. There are 13 residues in the CDR3. The ends were cut back, 0 bases at V and 4 bases at J, with 4 bases in the middle. CDR3 sequence reads: CASSQDVGNTIYF. CDR3 DNA: TGCGCCAGCAGCCAAGATGTCGGAAACACCATATATTTT.

The CDR3 DNA reads TGTGCCAGAAGCTTGGAACTAGCGGGGTACTACAATGAGCAGTTCTTC. Encoded protein: CARSLELAGYYNEQFF. The chain employs TRBV5-3 and TRBJ2-1; 10 bases match TRBD2. TRBV5-3 is designated an ORF whose function remains uncertain. With 0 bases clipped from V and 3 bases from J, the junction kept 3 bases outside the gene matches. The CDR3 consists of 16 residues.

At least ten counts were recorded for this clone. The chain couples TRBV5-6 to TRBJ2-2; D tentatively fits TRBD1 or TRBD2 (5 bases each). This CDR3 has 17 amino acids. The germline gives CDR1 SGHDT, CDR2 YYEEEE. Trimming removed 4 bases from V and 5 bases from J, with 21 bases in between. Here the CDR3 reads CASSALSGPGQTGELFF. The CDR3 nucleotides read TGTGCCAGCAGCGCCCTCTCGGGGCCGGGGCAAACCGGGGAGCTGTTTTTT.

As for this clone: This sample includes further DNA sequences coding for the same CDR3. This rearrangement joins TRBV6-5 to TRBJ1-1, with a tentative D call TRBD1 (6 bases). CDR3 size: 13 residues. Germline CDR1 and CDR2: MNHEY and SVGAGI. V lost 2 bases and J lost 6, with 10 bases in between. CDR3 protein: CASSYGGRAEAFF. The CDR3 DNA is TGTGCCAGCAGTTACGGGGGGCGCGCTGAAGCTTTCTTT.

The chain links TRBV4-1 to TRBJ1-1, with no clear D. The CDR3 has 15 amino acids. The V end was cut by 4 bases, the J end by 2 bases, with 14 bases between. Germline CDR1 is MGHRA and CDR2 is YSYEKL. In nucleotides, the CDR3 is TGCGCCAGCAGCCTCCGTAGGCAGATAAACACTGAAGCTTTCTTT. It codes for CASSLRRQINTEAFF.

The chain employs TRBV15 and TRBJ1-2, with D possibly being TRBD1 (6 bases). The CDR3 sequence is 14 residues long. Trimming shortened V by 1 base and J by 8 bases, and 14 bases separated the two germline ends. Germline V lookup: CDR1 LNHNV, CDR2 YYDKDF (reference sequence). Written as DNA, the CDR3 is TGTGCCACCAGCAGAGTAGGGGGTTTGCAAGGCTACACCTTC. Its protein is CATSRVGGLQGYTF.

This clone was picked up a small number of times. Other DNA sequences in the sample encode the same CDR3. The V gene is TRBV5-1, the J gene TRBJ2-3; 9 positions agree with TRBD2. The germline V gene encodes CDR1 SGHRS and CDR2 YFSETQ. Trimming at V came to 0 bases and at J to 0 bases, leaving 2 bases not matched to a gene. The CDR3 covers 16 residues. DNA for the CDR3: TGCGCCAGCAGCTTGGCGACTAGCGGTAGCACAGATACGCAGTATTTT. Amino acid sequence: CASSLATSGSTDTQYF.

This clone came up a few times. The chain is built from TRBV11-2 and TRBJ2-7, with D possibly TRBD2 on 5 matching bases. Trimming removed 1 base at V and 3 bases at J, with 16 bases between. The CDR3 runs 16 residues. The germline V gene encodes CDR1 SGHAT and CDR2 FQNNGV. The CDR3, as DNA: TGTGCCAGCAGCTTAGCCCTGGGGAGAGAAGTCTACGAGCAGTACTTC. As protein: CASSLALGREVYEQYF.

CDR3 sequence reads: CASRHQGSPQHF. The DNA for the CDR3 is TGTGCCAGTAGGCACCAGGGGTCGCCCCAGCATTTT. The chain is built from TRBV19 and TRBJ1-5, with a tentative D call TRBD1 (6 bases). Trimming shortened V by 6 bases and J by 9 bases, and 12 bases separated the two germline ends. CDR1 and CDR2 from the germline V gene are LNHDA and SQIVND (reference sequence). The CDR3 totals 12 residues.

The rearrangement uses TRBV7-2 and TRBJ2-1; D is possibly TRBD2 (6 bases). CDR3 length: 15 amino acids. Per the germline V gene, CDR1 is SGHTA and CDR2 is FQGNSA. Trimming pared 1 base from V and 8 bases from J, leaving 15 bases between. The CDR3: CASSLDGRKQDEQFF. The CDR3 nucleotides read TGTGCCAGCAGCTTAGACGGGAGAAAACAGGATGAGCAGTTCTTC.

This clone has only a few counts. V is TRBV5-1 and J is TRBJ2-2; 7 bases line up with TRBD2. CDR1 SGHRS and CDR2 YFSETQ come from the germline V gene. The CDR3 loop spans 15 amino acids. Trimming at V came to 0 bases and at J to 6 bases, leaving 5 bases not matched to a gene. The CDR3, as DNA: TGCGCCAGCAGCTTGGAACTAGCGACCCCCGGGGAGCTGTTTTTT. It encodes CASSLELATPGELFF.

V usage is TRBV18 and J usage is TRBJ2-2; maybe TRBD2 (6 bases). V was shortened by 4 bases and J by 0 bases, with 12 bases between the two germline ends. The CDR3 has 16 residues. Germline CDR1 KGHSH, CDR2 LQKENI. CDR3 amino acids: CASSRSGTANTGELFF. CDR3 coding DNA: TGTGCCAGCTCACGCTCGGGGACTGCGAACACCGGGGAGCTGTTTTTT.

This chain joins TRBV28 and TRBJ2-3, with 8 bases fitting TRBD1. The V segment lost 8 bases and the J segment 2 bases; nucleotides outside the gene matches: 18. The germline V gene encodes CDR1 MDHEN and CDR2 SYDVKM. CDR3 length: 18 amino acids. CDR3 in DNA: TGTGCCAGCGGTCCTAGGCTATCACGGGACAGGCCCACAGATACGCAGTATTTT. This translates into CASGPRLSRDRPTDTQYF.

The chain carries TRBV5-1 and TRBJ1-6; TRBD1 agrees at 10 bases. The CDR3 length is 15 residues. Per germline, CDR1 SGHRS and CDR2 YFSETQ. Trimming at V came to 5 bases and at J to 9 bases, leaving 8 bases not matched to a gene. The CDR3 DNA reads TGCGCCAGCAGTGAACGGACAGGGGGTAGTTCACCCCTCCACTTT. Translation gives CASSERTGGSSPLHF.